Given below is one T cell receptor beta chain in context. Its antigen remains unknown. This sample is part of a study of T-cell reconstitution after alpha-beta-depleted transplantation in children. Overall study results and limits: Among T cells one year after transplant, newly produced cells accounted for most counts and diversity. About two months after transplant, alpha-beta T cells reportedly came from several hundred expanded graft clones. For some patients, TCRbeta diversity was high at day 60 because of recipient T cells and thymic progenitors that survived.

TCRbeta library preparation incorporated unique molecular identifiers. Each CDR3 protein gets one entry after TCRdb re-called the PCR reads with MiXCR. Here the sample spans 70,000 to 95,000 distinct CDR3 sequences, roughly 15% being singletons. This specimen consisted of PBMCs, mostly from graft donor cells, obtained 180 days after TCRalphabeta/CD19-depleted stem cell transplant. The clonotype comes from a male patient between 2 and 10 years old who had a stem cell transplant for acute lymphoblastic leukemia, so the T cells may come from the graft donor.

CDR3 amino acids: CASSYGSDTEAFF. The CDR3 nucleotides read TGTGCCAGCAGTTATGGGAGCGACACTGAAGCTTTCTTT. The chain carries TRBV6-5 and TRBJ1-1; unclear D gene. V was cut by 3 bases and J by 3 bases, with 8 bases left in between. This CDR3 region has 13 residues. CDR1 MNHEY and CDR2 SVGAGI come from the germline V gene.